The sequence of this TCR beta chain was determined in a study of OX40 agonist ivuxolimab in advanced cancers. The table came from immunoSEQ multiplex PCR; TCRdb's copy has only in-frame clones and leaves some out. The sample has tens of thousands of clones, 70% to 80% seen once. This clone was seen more than once but under ten times. V was pared by 6 bases and J by 7 bases, with 8 bases of the junction left unmatched. This CDR3 is built from 14 residues. CDR1 is MNHNY, CDR2 SVGAGI, per germline (reference sequence). The clonotype originates from an adult with an advanced solid tumor such as melanoma, head and neck, liver or kidney cancer. This specimen consisted of CD4+ or CD8+ T cells sorted from blood, obtained in a trial of the OX40 agonist ivuxolimab. This chain joins TRBV6-6 and TRBJ1-5, with TRBD1 identical over 8 bases. CDR3 sequence reads: CASSSTGEGQPQHF. In DNA form, the CDR3 reads TGTGCCAGCAGCTCGACAGGGGAAGGACAGCCCCAGCATTTT.